These 4 T cell receptor beta chains originate from one sample sequenced in a study of CD4 T cells in relation to SARS-CoV-2 and coronaviruses. Sequencing was performed with immunoSEQ multiplex PCR; in TCRdb, only in-frame clones are kept and a portion is missing. The table shows tens of thousands of clones, with 76% occurring only once. Unexposed donor CD4+ T cells date from about 2011-2019, before the COVID-19 pandemic. After about 10 days of culture, CD4+ T cells were isolated. These receptors have no known antigen. Sequences were obtained from CD4+ T cells from PBMCs, cultured in vitro. The receptor source for this set is a human donor in good health.

The chain couples TRBV6-5 to TRBJ1-1; the D is unclear. Germline assignment: CDR1 MNHEY and CDR2 SVGAGI. The CDR3 spans 16 residues. V was trimmed by 0 bases and J by 1 base, leaving 12 bases between them. CDR3 sequence (DNA): TGTGCCAGCAGTTACTCGTTAAGGCGTTCGAACACTGAAGCTTTCTTT. It codes for CASSYSLRRSNTEAFF.

This rearrangement joins TRBV10-2 to TRBJ1-2; TRBD1 matches at 7 bases. With V trimmed by 8 bases and J by 0 bases, 15 bases remained unmatched. CDR3 length equals 17 residues. CDR1 is WSHSY and CDR2 is SAAADI in the germline V gene. CDR3 in DNA: TGCGCCAGCTCGCGCTCCCGACAGGGAAGAGCTAACTATGGCTACACCTTC. Translated: CASSRSRQGRANYGYTF.

The chain is built from TRBV19 and TRBJ1-4; TRBD1 matches at 7 bases. This CDR3 comprises 15 residues. V shed 9 bases and J 5 bases; nucleotides not matched to a gene: 12. Germline-derived CDR1 and CDR2 are LNHDA and SQIVND (reference sequence). CDR3 loop: CASHGGDRINEKLFF. In DNA, the CDR3 is TGTGCCAGCCACGGGGGGGACAGAATAAATGAAAAACTGTTTTTT. The full variable domain, with the rest looked up from reference TRBV19 and TRBJ1-4, is DGGITQSPKYLFRKEGQNVTLSCEQNLNHDAMYWYRQDPGQGLRLIYYSQIVNDFQKGDIAEGYSVSREKKESFPLTVTSAQKNPTAFYLCASHGGDRINEKLFFGSGTQLSVL.

J is TRBJ2-7 and V is TRBV6-5; 8 bases map to TRBD1. V lost 6 bases and J lost 3; bases outside the gene matches: 10. CDR1 and CDR2 from the germline V gene are MNHEY and SVGAGI. The CDR3 sequence is 15 residues long. Here the CDR3 reads CASRKETGVSYEQYF. CDR3 nucleotides: TGTGCCAGCAGGAAAGAGACAGGGGTAAGCTACGAGCAGTACTTC.